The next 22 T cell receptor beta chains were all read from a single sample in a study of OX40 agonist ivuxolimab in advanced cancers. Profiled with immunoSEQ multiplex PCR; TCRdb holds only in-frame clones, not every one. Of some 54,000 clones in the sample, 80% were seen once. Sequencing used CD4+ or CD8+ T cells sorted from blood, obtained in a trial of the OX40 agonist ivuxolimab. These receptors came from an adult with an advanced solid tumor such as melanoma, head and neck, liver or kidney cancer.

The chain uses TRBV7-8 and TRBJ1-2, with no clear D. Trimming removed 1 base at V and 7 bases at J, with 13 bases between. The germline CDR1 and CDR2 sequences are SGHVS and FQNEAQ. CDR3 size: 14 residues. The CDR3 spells CASSLEWSSGGYTF. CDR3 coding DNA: TGTGCCAGCAGCTTAGAGTGGTCTTCGGGTGGCTACACCTTC.

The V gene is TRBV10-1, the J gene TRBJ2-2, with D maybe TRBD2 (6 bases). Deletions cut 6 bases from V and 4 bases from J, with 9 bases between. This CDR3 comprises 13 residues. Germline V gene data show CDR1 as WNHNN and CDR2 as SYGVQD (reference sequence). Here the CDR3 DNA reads TGCGCCAGCAGGGAGGGCGGCACCGGGGAGCTGTTTTTT. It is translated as CASREGGTGELFF.

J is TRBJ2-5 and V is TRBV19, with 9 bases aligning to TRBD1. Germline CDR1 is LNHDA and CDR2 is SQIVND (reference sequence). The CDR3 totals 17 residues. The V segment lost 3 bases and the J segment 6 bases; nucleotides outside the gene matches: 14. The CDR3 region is CASSMAVGTGILKTQYF. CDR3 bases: TGTGCCAGTAGTATGGCCGTTGGGACAGGGATCTTGAAGACCCAGTACTTC.

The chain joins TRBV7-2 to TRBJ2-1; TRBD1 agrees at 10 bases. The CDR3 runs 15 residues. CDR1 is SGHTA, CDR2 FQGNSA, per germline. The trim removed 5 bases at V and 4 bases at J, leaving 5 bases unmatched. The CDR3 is CASSPDRGPYNEQFF. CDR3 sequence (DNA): TGTGCCAGCAGCCCCGACAGGGGGCCTTACAATGAGCAGTTCTTC.

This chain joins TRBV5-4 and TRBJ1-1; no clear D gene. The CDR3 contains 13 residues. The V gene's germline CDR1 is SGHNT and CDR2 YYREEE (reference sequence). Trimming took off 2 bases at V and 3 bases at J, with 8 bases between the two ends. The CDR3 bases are TGTGCCAGCAGCTTCCCCTGGGACACTGAAGCTTTCTTT. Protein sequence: CASSFPWDTEAFF.

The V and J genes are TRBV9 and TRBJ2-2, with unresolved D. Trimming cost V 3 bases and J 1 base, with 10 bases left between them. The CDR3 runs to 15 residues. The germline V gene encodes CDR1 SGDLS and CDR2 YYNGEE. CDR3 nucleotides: TGTGCCAGCAGCGCCGCCGGGTTGAACACCGGGGAGCTGTTTTTT. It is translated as CASSAAGLNTGELFF.

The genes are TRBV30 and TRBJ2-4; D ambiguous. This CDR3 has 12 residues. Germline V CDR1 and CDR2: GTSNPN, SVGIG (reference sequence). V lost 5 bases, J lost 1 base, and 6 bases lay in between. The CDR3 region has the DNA TGTGCCTGGGGTTGGGCCAAAAACATTCAGTACTTC. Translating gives CAWGWAKNIQYF.

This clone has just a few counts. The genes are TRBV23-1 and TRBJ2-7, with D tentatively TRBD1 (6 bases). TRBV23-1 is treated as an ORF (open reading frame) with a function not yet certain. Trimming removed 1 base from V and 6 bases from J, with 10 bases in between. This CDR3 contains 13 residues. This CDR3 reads CASSQWRGGEQYF. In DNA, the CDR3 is TGCGCCAGCAGTCAATGGCGAGGGGGCGAGCAGTACTTC.

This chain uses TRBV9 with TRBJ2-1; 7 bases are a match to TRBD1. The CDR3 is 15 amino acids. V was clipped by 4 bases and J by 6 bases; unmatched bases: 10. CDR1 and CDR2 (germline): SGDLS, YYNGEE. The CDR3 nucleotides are TGTGCCAGCAGCTCAAGCGGACAGGCAGGCAATGAGCAGTTCTTC. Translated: CASSSSGQAGNEQFF.

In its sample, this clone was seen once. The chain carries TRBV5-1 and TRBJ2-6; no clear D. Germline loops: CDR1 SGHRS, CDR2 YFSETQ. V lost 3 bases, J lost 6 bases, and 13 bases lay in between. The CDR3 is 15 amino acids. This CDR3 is CASSSPNFAANVLTF. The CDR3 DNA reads TGCGCCAGCAGCTCGCCGAATTTTGCGGCCAACGTCCTGACTTTC.

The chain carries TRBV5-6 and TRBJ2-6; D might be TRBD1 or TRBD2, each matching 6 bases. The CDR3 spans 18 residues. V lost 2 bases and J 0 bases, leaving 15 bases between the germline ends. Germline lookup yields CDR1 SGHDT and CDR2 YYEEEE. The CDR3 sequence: CASSFGGRFPSGANVLTF. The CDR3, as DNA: TGTGCCAGCAGCTTTGGGGGGCGCTTCCCCTCTGGGGCCAACGTCCTGACTTTC. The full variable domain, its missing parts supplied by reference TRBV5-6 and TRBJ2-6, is DAGVTQSPTHLIKTRGQQVTLRCSPKSGHDTVSWYQQALGQGPQFIFQYYEEEERQRGNFPDRFSGHQFPNYSSELNVNALLLGDSALYLCASSFGGRFPSGANVLTFGAGSRLTVL.

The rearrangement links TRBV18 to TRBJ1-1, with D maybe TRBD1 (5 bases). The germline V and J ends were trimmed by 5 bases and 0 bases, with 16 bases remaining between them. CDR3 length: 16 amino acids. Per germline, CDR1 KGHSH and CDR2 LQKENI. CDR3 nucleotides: TGTGCCAGCTCATGGACGGGGGAGTTCATGAACACTGAAGCTTTCTTT. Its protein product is CASSWTGEFMNTEAFF.

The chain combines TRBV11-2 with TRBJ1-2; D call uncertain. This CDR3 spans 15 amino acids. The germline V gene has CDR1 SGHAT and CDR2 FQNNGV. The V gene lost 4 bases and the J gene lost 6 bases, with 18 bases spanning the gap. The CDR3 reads CASSSTLSTVDGYTF. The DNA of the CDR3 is TGTGCCAGCAGCTCCACCTTATCAACCGTAGATGGCTACACCTTC.

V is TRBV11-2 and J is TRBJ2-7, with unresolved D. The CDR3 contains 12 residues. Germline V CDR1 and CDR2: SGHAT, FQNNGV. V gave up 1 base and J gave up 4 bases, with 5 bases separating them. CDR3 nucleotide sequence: TGTGCCAGCAGCTTAGCCTCTTACGAGCAGTACTTC. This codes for CASSLASYEQYF.

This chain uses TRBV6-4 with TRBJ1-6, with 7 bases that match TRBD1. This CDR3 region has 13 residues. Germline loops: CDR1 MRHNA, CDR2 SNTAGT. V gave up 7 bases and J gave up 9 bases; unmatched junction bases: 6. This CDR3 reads CASKMAGGSPLHF. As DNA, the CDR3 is TGTGCCAGCAAGATGGCAGGGGGTTCACCCCTCCACTTT.

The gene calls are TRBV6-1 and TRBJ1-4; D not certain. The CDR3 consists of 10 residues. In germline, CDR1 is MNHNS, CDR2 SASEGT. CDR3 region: CATEKEKLFF. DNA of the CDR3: TGTGCAACCGAGAAGGAAAAACTGTTTTTT.

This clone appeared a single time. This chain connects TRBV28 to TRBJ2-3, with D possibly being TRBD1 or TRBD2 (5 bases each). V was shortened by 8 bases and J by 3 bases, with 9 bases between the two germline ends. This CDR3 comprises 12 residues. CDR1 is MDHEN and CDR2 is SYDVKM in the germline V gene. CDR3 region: CASEGITDTQYF. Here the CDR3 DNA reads TGTGCCAGCGAGGGGATTACAGATACGCAGTATTTT. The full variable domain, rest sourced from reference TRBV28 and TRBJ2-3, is DVKVTQSSRYLVKRTGEKVFLECVQDMDHENMFWYRQDPGLGLRLIYFSYDVKMKEKGDIPEGYSVSREKKERFSLILESASTNQTSMYLCASEGITDTQYFGPGTRLTVL.

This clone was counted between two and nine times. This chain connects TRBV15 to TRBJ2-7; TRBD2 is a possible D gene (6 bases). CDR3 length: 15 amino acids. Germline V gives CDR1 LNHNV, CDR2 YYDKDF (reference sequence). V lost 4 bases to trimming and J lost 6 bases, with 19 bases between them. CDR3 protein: CATSISSGGLTEQYF. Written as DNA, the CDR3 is TGTGCCACCAGCATATCCAGCGGAGGGCTTACCGAGCAGTACTTC.

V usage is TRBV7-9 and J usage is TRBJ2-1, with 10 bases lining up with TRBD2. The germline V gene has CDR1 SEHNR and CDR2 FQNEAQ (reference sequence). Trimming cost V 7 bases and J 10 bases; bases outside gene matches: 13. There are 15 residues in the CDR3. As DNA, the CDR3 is TGTGCCAGCACCTTTCCTAGCGGGGGTACTAGGGAGCAGTTCTTC. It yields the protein CASTFPSGGTREQFF.

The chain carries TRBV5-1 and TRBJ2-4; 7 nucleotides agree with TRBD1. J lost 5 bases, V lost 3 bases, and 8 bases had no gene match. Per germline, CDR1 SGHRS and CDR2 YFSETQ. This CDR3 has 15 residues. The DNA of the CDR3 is TGCGCCAGCAGCTGGTCCGGGACAGCAGAAAACATTCAGTACTTC. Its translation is CASSWSGTAENIQYF.

The CDR3 reads CASSIGSPRTYEQYF. Here the CDR3 DNA reads TGTGCCAGTAGTATCGGATCCCCCCGTACCTACGAGCAGTACTTC. V is TRBV19 and J is TRBJ2-7; no firm D call. Between the trimmed V and J ends, which lost 3 bases and 2 bases, there was a span of 14 bases. Per germline, CDR1 LNHDA and CDR2 SQIVND (reference sequence). The CDR3 is made up of 15 amino acids.

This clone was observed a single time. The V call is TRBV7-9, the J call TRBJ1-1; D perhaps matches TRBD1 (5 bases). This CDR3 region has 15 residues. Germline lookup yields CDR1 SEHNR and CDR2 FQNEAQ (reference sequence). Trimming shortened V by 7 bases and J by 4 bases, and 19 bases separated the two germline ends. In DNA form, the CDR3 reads TGTGCCAGCACCCCCGGCGCCCAGGGCATCACTGAAGCTTTCTTT. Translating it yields CASTPGAQGITEAFF. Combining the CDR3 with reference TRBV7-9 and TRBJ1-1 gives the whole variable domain DTGVSQNPRHKITKRGQNVTFRCDPISEHNRLYWYRQTLGQGPEFLTYFQNEAQLEKSRLLSDRFSAERPKGSFSTLEIQRTEQGDSAMYLCASTPGAQGITEAFFGQGTRLTVV.